These 5 T cell receptor beta chains came from one sample sequenced in a study of T cells after yellow fever vaccination. In TCRdb, the 5' RACE reads were re-called with MiXCR into one record per CDR3 protein. The sample shows 200,000 to 250,000 distinct CDR3 sequences, approximately 3.2% of them seen only once. This sample comprised CD4+ T cells sorted from PBMCs, obtained 10 days after the yellow fever booster vaccination. The receptors here all came from a man aged 18 to 29 who received the YFV17D yellow fever vaccine.

This clonotype has ten or more counts. The chain has TRBV12-3 or TRBV12-4 and TRBJ1-2, with 10 positions matching TRBD1. V lost 5 bases to trimming and J lost 8 bases; unmatched junction nucleotides: 2. This CDR3 contains 12 residues. The CDR3 sequence is CASSRGQGGYTF. For the CDR3, the DNA is TGTGCCAGCAGTCGGGGACAGGGGGGCTACACCTTC.

This clonotype has at least ten counts. V gene TRBV13 combines with J gene TRBJ2-7, with TRBD1 matching 8 bases. This CDR3 is built from 12 residues. With 4 bases clipped from V and 6 bases from J, the junction kept 2 bases outside the gene matches. Per germline, CDR1 PRHDT and CDR2 FYEKMQ (reference sequence). In nucleotides, the CDR3 is TGTGCCAGCAGCTCCAGGGGGCGCGAGCAGTACGTC. Residues: CASSSRGREQYV.

This clonotype was detected a few times. Written as DNA, the CDR3 is TGCAGCGTTGATGGAGGACAGGGCTACTATGGCTACACCTTC. Amino acid sequence: CSVDGGQGYYGYTF. The genes are TRBV29-1 and TRBJ1-2; 8 bases fit TRBD1. J was trimmed by 3 bases and V by 3 bases; bases with no gene match: 6. Per the germline V gene, CDR1 is SQVTM and CDR2 is ANQGSEA. The CDR3 is 14 residues long.

The chain employs TRBV12-3 or TRBV12-4 and TRBJ2-7; TRBD1 matches at 8 bases. This CDR3 comprises 12 residues. Unmatched junction bases numbered 4, after V lost 3 bases and J lost 9 bases. CDR3 nucleotides: TGTGCCAGCAGTTTTGGACAGGGCCGGCAGTACTTC. Amino acid sequence: CASSFGQGRQYF.

The chain links TRBV3-1 to TRBJ2-1, with D unresolved. The V end was cut by 5 bases, the J end by 0 bases, with 8 bases between. This CDR3 contains 14 residues. Germline V gene data show CDR1 as LGHDT and CDR2 as YNNKEL (reference sequence). The CDR3 DNA reads as TGTGCCAGCAGCTCCCGGAGCTCCTACAATGAGCAGTTCTTC. It is translated as CASSSRSSYNEQFF.